A selection of T cell receptor beta chains follows, all from one sample in a study of shared clonotypes between healthy human individuals. Clones were read by immunoSEQ multiplex PCR, and TCRdb kept only the in-frame ones, dropping some. The repertoire holds about 1,800,000 clones, with roughly 94% as singletons. Sequencing was performed on naive CD8+ T cells sorted from blood. The receptors shown here come from a man younger than 35 in good health. Each CDR3 is given with its conserved first and last residue. The order of the fields is V gene, clone size, J gene, CDR3 protein. Some rows mark clone size as missing; the rest say once, few, many or name a class of expanded clone.

v_gene: TRBV30
abundance: -
j_gene: TRBJ2-3
CDR3aa: CAWSRPETSVDTQYF

v_gene: TRBV10-3
abundance: -
j_gene: TRBJ2-7
CDR3aa: CAIRGIGDEQYF

v_gene: TRBV6-6
abundance: -
j_gene: TRBJ1-4
CDR3aa: CASSAGTAPGEKLFF

v_gene: TRBV10-3
abundance: -
j_gene: TRBJ2-2
CDR3aa: CATAGANTGELFF

v_gene: TRBV7-9
abundance: -
j_gene: TRBJ2-3
CDR3aa: CASSPAGGLTDTQYF

v_gene: TRBV9
abundance: -
j_gene: TRBJ2-3
CDR3aa: CASTKSGSSTDTQYF

v_gene: TRBV5-6
abundance: -
j_gene: TRBJ1-1
CDR3aa: CASSLWSNTEAFF

v_gene: TRBV6-1
abundance: -
j_gene: TRBJ2-7
CDR3aa: CASSEVTGGQYEQYF

v_gene: TRBV5-4
abundance: -
j_gene: TRBJ2-5
CDR3aa: CASSLESVGETQYF

v_gene: TRBV7-9
abundance: -
j_gene: TRBJ1-1
CDR3aa: CASSLRLENTEAFF

v_gene: TRBV11-2
abundance: -
j_gene: TRBJ2-5
CDR3aa: CASSLGLAAQETQYF

v_gene: TRBV9
abundance: -
j_gene: TRBJ1-2
CDR3aa: CASSGGGGSNYGYTF

v_gene: TRBV27
abundance: -
j_gene: TRBJ2-7
CDR3aa: CASRTGGSFYEQYF

v_gene: TRBV19
abundance: -
j_gene: TRBJ1-2
CDR3aa: CASSIEEGHYGYTF

v_gene: TRBV7-9
abundance: -
j_gene: TRBJ2-3
CDR3aa: CASVKRGPDTDTQYF

v_gene: TRBV19
abundance: -
j_gene: TRBJ2-3
CDR3aa: CASTPNPWGEGTDTQYF

v_gene: TRBV7-9
abundance: -
j_gene: TRBJ1-2
CDR3aa: CASSLRTDYGYTF

v_gene: TRBV13
abundance: -
j_gene: TRBJ1-2
CDR3aa: CASAGGQGSPYFGYTF

v_gene: TRBV19
abundance: -
j_gene: TRBJ2-7
CDR3aa: CASSSGQGGYEQYF

v_gene: TRBV4-3
abundance: -
j_gene: TRBJ2-6
CDR3aa: CASSQDRISGANVLTF

v_gene: TRBV2
abundance: -
j_gene: TRBJ2-1
CDR3aa: CASSEGNEQFF

v_gene: TRBV7-6
abundance: -
j_gene: TRBJ2-3
CDR3aa: CASSLLVAGESNFGDTQYF

v_gene: TRBV6-6
abundance: once
j_gene: TRBJ2-3
CDR3aa: CASSTSDSTDTQYF

v_gene: TRBV19
abundance: -
j_gene: TRBJ2-5
CDR3aa: CASSIALGQETQYF

v_gene: TRBV2
abundance: -
j_gene: TRBJ1-6
CDR3aa: CASSDGLASDSPLHF

v_gene: TRBV30
abundance: -
j_gene: TRBJ1-2
CDR3aa: CACGFTGIYGYTF

v_gene: TRBV15
abundance: -
j_gene: TRBJ2-1
CDR3aa: CATSRVEEWAYNEQFF

v_gene: TRBV19
abundance: few
j_gene: TRBJ2-7
CDR3aa: CASSIVVWDEQYF

v_gene: TRBV27
abundance: -
j_gene: TRBJ2-1
CDR3aa: CASSSPTRGPNEQFF

v_gene: TRBV5-1
abundance: -
j_gene: TRBJ1-1
CDR3aa: CASSLNPAPNTEAFF

v_gene: TRBV9
abundance: -
j_gene: TRBJ1-3
CDR3aa: CASSSGTRLYF

v_gene: TRBV6-5
abundance: -
j_gene: TRBJ1-1
CDR3aa: CASSYIAGEEAFF

v_gene: TRBV11-2
abundance: -
j_gene: TRBJ2-1
CDR3aa: CASSLETGEQFF

v_gene: TRBV27
abundance: -
j_gene: TRBJ2-3
CDR3aa: CASSSLGGADTQYF

v_gene: TRBV28
abundance: -
j_gene: TRBJ1-5
CDR3aa: CASSSTGSNQPQHF

v_gene: TRBV7-9
abundance: -
j_gene: TRBJ2-4
CDR3aa: CASSSHGQGMAKNIQYF

v_gene: TRBV27
abundance: -
j_gene: TRBJ2-5
CDR3aa: CASSFTRYQETQYF

v_gene: TRBV27
abundance: -
j_gene: TRBJ2-3
CDR3aa: CASSFSSGGGPDTQYF

v_gene: TRBV5-1
abundance: -
j_gene: TRBJ2-1
CDR3aa: CASSDTSGRVDNEQFF

v_gene: TRBV7-6
abundance: -
j_gene: TRBJ1-5
CDR3aa: CASSLRKDQPQHF

v_gene: TRBV7-9
abundance: -
j_gene: TRBJ2-7
CDR3aa: CASTDRDEQYF

v_gene: TRBV27
abundance: -
j_gene: TRBJ2-3
CDR3aa: CASSFYDLAGDTQYF

v_gene: TRBV4-1
abundance: -
j_gene: TRBJ1-6
CDR3aa: CASSQGTGDRSPLHF

v_gene: TRBV4-1
abundance: -
j_gene: TRBJ2-2
CDR3aa: CASSQVALAGGIGNWELFF

v_gene: TRBV11-2
abundance: -
j_gene: TRBJ2-4
CDR3aa: CASSTQGLKAKNIQYF

v_gene: TRBV27
abundance: -
j_gene: TRBJ2-2
CDR3aa: CASSLRTSSYTGELFF

v_gene: TRBV19
abundance: -
j_gene: TRBJ1-1
CDR3aa: CASSIWGTEAFF